The 18 T cell receptor beta chains reported below all come from one sample, sequenced in a study of CD8+ T cells in alopecia areata. Indicated treatment: oral pan-JAK inhibitor, 5-10 mg twice daily. Extraction and reverse transcription of RNA yielded cDNA as the sequencing template. Clones were sequenced by immunoSEQ multiplex PCR, and TCRdb holds only the in-frame ones, with some missing. The sample consists of over 150,000 clones, about 55% of them appearing once. This specimen consisted of CD8+ T cells sorted from blood, obtained at week 24, from a patient treated with tofacitinib. The origin of the receptors is a human donor with alopecia areata.

The chain is built from TRBV6-5 and TRBJ2-7, with D perhaps matching TRBD2 (6 bases). CDR3 length: 13 residues. Germline CDR1 reads MNHEY; CDR2 reads SVGAGI. The V end lost 4 bases, the J end lost 7 bases, and 14 bases lay between the germline ends. CDR3 residues: CASSSAYAGEQYF. The DNA for the CDR3 is TGTGCCAGCAGTTCCGCCTATGCGGGGGAGCAGTACTTC.

This clone was counted only a few times. V gene TRBV19 combines with J gene TRBJ2-5; 12 positions match TRBD2. The length of the CDR3 is 16 residues. Trimming cost V 5 bases and J 4 bases; bases outside gene matches: 8. CDR1 is LNHDA and CDR2 is SQIVND in the germline V gene (reference sequence). CDR3 DNA sequence: TGTGCCAGTAGTGGCCCTAGCGGGGGGGCCTTAGAGACCCAGTACTTC. It yields the protein CASSGPSGGALETQYF.

This clone was seen a handful of times. The rearrangement uses TRBV20-1 and TRBJ2-3; D unclear. Trimming left V 2 bases short and J 5 bases short, with 2 bases between. This CDR3 comprises 10 residues. Germline values: CDR1 DFQATT, CDR2 SNEGSKA (reference sequence). This CDR3 reads CSARIDTQYF. The CDR3 nucleotides are TGCAGTGCTAGAATAGATACGCAGTATTTT.

The rearrangement joins TRBV7-6 to TRBJ2-1; D possibly corresponds to TRBD2 (6 bases). CDR1 is SGHVS, CDR2 FNYEAQ, per germline. The V end lost 2 bases, the J end lost 6 bases, and 14 bases lay between the germline ends. The CDR3 has 15 residues. The CDR3 loop is CASSLRRERINEQFF. The CDR3 DNA follows: TGTGCCAGCAGCTTAAGGAGGGAGAGGATCAATGAGCAGTTCTTC.

This clone was seen more than once but under ten times. The rearrangement links TRBV19 to TRBJ2-2; D may be TRBD2 (6 bases). The V gene lost 7 bases and the J gene lost 5 bases, with 14 bases spanning the gap. In germline, CDR1 is LNHDA, CDR2 SQIVND (reference sequence). The CDR3 is made up of 14 amino acids. Here the CDR3 reads CASTPEGFTGELFF. The DNA of the CDR3 is TGTGCCAGTACCCCGGAGGGTTTTACCGGGGAGCTGTTTTTT.

This clone occurred a few times. Distinct nucleotide sequences in the sample also encode this CDR3. V usage is TRBV27 and J usage is TRBJ1-5; TRBD1 might be the D (5 bases). The germline V and J ends were trimmed by 6 bases and 4 bases, with 7 bases remaining between them. The CDR3 is made up of 12 amino acids. Per the germline V gene, CDR1 is MNHEY and CDR2 is SMNVEV (reference sequence). The CDR3 loop reads CASREGNQPQHF. CDR3 in DNA: TGTGCCAGCAGGGAGGGGAATCAGCCCCAGCATTTT.

This clone was counted once. The chain carries TRBV6-5 and TRBJ1-2; D unresolved. Germline-derived CDR1 and CDR2 are MNHEY and SVGAGI. The V end lost 5 bases, the J end lost 7 bases, and 11 bases lay between the germline ends. CDR3 size: 12 residues. Written as DNA, the CDR3 is TGTGCCAGCAGTAAACGGACGTCTGGCTACACCTTC. Residues: CASSKRTSGYTF.

This chain joins TRBV4-3 and TRBJ2-1; 9 nucleotides agree with TRBD2. Germline assignment: CDR1 LGHNA and CDR2 YSLEER. This CDR3 contains 15 residues. V trimming: 0 bases; J trimming: 9 bases; junction bases outside the gene matches: 6. The CDR3 DNA follows: TGCGCCAGCAGCCAAGATGAGCGGGGGGTCCGTGAGCAGTTCTTC. It codes for CASSQDERGVREQFF.

This clone is deemed medium-sized (0.01 to 0.1%). J is TRBJ2-1 and V is TRBV15, with TRBD2 matching over 11 bases. The germline V gene has CDR1 LNHNV and CDR2 YYDKDF (reference sequence). The CDR3 is made up of 16 amino acids. V shed 3 bases and J 6 bases; nucleotides not matched to a gene: 7. The CDR3 DNA follows: TGTGCCACCAGCAGGGATAGCGGGGGGGAGACCAATGAGCAGTTCTTC. Translated, it gives CATSRDSGGETNEQFF.

This chain joins TRBV30 and TRBJ2-5, with D perhaps matching TRBD1 or TRBD2 (5 bases each). This CDR3 comprises 13 residues. Germline lookup yields CDR1 GTSNPN and CDR2 SVGIG (reference sequence). Trimming stripped 0 bases from V and 9 bases from J, with 14 bases between. Written as DNA, the CDR3 is TGTGCCTGGAGTGTTGGATCGGGGCCCTCCCAGTACTTC. It yields the protein CAWSVGSGPSQYF. Based on the CDR3 plus reference TRBV30 and TRBJ2-5, the full variable domain is SQTIHQWPATLVQPVGSPLSLECTVEGTSNPNLYWYRQAAGRGLQLLFYSVGIGQISSEVPQNLSASRPQDRQFILSSKKLLLSDSGFYLCAWSVGSGPSQYFGPGTRLLVL.

This clone was seen a handful of times. The CDR3 DNA reads as TGTGCCAGCAGTGCCCGGGGCTTTGAAGCTTTCTTT. Its protein is CASSARGFEAFF. The chain recombines TRBV6-6 with TRBJ1-1, with TRBD1 as a possible D gene (5 bases). There are 12 residues in the CDR3. The V gene lost 5 bases and the J gene lost 7 bases, with 11 bases spanning the gap. The V gene's germline CDR1 is MNHNY and CDR2 SVGAGI (reference sequence).

This clone was picked up a small number of times. This chain links TRBV5-1 with TRBJ2-3, with D unresolved. The CDR3 covers 14 residues. CDR1 SGHRS and CDR2 YFSETQ come from the germline V gene. The V and J ends lost 4 bases and 6 bases respectively, with 15 bases between them. CDR3 amino acids: CASSPDFSGDTQYF. In DNA form, the CDR3 reads TGCGCCAGCAGCCCCGATTTTTCGGGCGATACGCAGTATTTT.

The V call is TRBV9, the J call TRBJ1-4, with unresolved D. This CDR3 region has 14 residues. In germline, CDR1 is SGDLS, CDR2 YYNGEE. Deletions cut 1 base from V and 8 bases from J, with 12 bases between. This CDR3 is CASSVTRGGEKLFF. DNA for the CDR3: TGTGCCAGCAGCGTAACCCGGGGTGGAGAAAAACTGTTTTTT.

This chain links TRBV11-2 with TRBJ1-1; D gene ambiguous. The germline gives CDR1 SGHAT, CDR2 FQNNGV. V lost 5 bases and J 0 bases, leaving 25 bases between the germline ends. This CDR3 comprises 19 residues. CDR3 sequence: CASSPDLSRGLVMNTEAFF. The CDR3 DNA is TGTGCCAGCAGCCCGGACCTCTCGCGGGGTCTCGTTATGAACACTGAAGCTTTCTTT.

The V call is TRBV25-1, the J call TRBJ1-2; a possible D gene is TRBD1 (6 bases). The CDR3 loop spans 16 amino acids. V lost 1 base to trimming and J lost 0 bases, with 12 bases between them. Per germline, CDR1 MGHDK and CDR2 SYGVNS. CDR3 in DNA: TGTGCCAGCAGTGAATCTGCCGACAGGTCTAACTATGGCTACACCTTC. Translation gives CASSESADRSNYGYTF.

This clone appeared a few times. CDR3 in DNA: TGTGCCACCAGCAGGGACAGGGGGCCGAATCAGCCCCAGCATTTT. Residues: CATSRDRGPNQPQHF. The chain links TRBV15 to TRBJ1-5; 11 bases are shared with TRBD1. The CDR3 has 15 residues. Germline values: CDR1 LNHNV, CDR2 YYDKDF (reference sequence). Trimming removed 3 bases from V and 4 bases from J; junction bases left unmatched: 2. Based on the CDR3 plus reference TRBV15 and TRBJ1-5, the full variable domain is DAMVIQNPRYQVTQFGKPVTLSCSQTLNHNVMYWYQQKSSQAPKLLFHYYDKDFNNEADTPDNFQSRRPNTSFCFLDIRSPGLGDTAMYLCATSRDRGPNQPQHFGDGTRLSIL.

The chain has TRBV7-9 and TRBJ2-3, with 7 bases matching TRBD2. The CDR3 runs 12 residues. Looked up from germline, CDR1 is SEHNR and CDR2 is FQNEAQ (reference sequence). The V gene end was trimmed by 11 bases and the J gene end by 2 bases; junction bases not matched to a gene: 4. The CDR3 DNA reads as TGTGCCTACGGGGGGAACACAGATACGCAGTATTTT. Its translation is CAYGGNTDTQYF.

This clone showed up just a few times. V gene TRBV10-1 combines with J gene TRBJ1-1, with D perhaps matching TRBD1 (5 bases). This CDR3 is built from 16 residues. V gave up 3 bases and J gave up 7 bases, with 21 bases separating them. CDR1 and CDR2 (germline): WNHNN, SYGVQD (reference sequence). The CDR3 DNA reads TGCGCCAGCAGTGATTTGACAGACCCAGGAGTGGGTGAAGCTTTCTTT. This encodes CASSDLTDPGVGEAFF.